What follows are 9 T cell receptor beta chains derived from one specimen sequenced in a study of blood T cells in healthy people across ages. Sample-barcoded 5' priming and a J-beta primer mix drove a second PCR of 7 to 11 cycles. MiXCR, run by TCRdb on the 5' RACE reads, gives a single entry per CDR3 protein. The repertoire has over 500,000 distinct CDR3 sequences, around a quarter of them found once; the top ten carry approximately 3.3%. The same specimen was also included in a second study, on T cells of mothers and their children.

Sequencing was performed on blood. The receptors derive from a boy between 2 and 10 years old in good health.

V usage is TRBV5-5 and J usage is TRBJ2-3, with 11 positions matching TRBD1. There are 15 residues in the CDR3. CDR1 and CDR2 (germline): SGHKS, YYEKEE (reference sequence). With 4 bases clipped from V and 6 bases from J, the junction kept 7 bases outside the gene matches. The CDR3 reads CASSLGTGGSDTQYF. CDR3 coding DNA: TGTGCCAGCAGCCTCGGGACAGGGGGTTCGGATACGCAGTATTTT.

This clonotype was seen a handful of times. The genes are TRBV4-3 and TRBJ2-2; 8 bases fit TRBD1. There are 14 residues in the CDR3. Germline V gene data show CDR1 as LGHNA and CDR2 as YSLEER. V lost 3 bases and J lost 6; bases outside the gene matches: 3. In DNA form, the CDR3 reads TGCGCCAGCAGCCACGGGACAGGAGCCGGGGAGCTGTTTTTT. Translating it yields CASSHGTGAGELFF.

This chain uses TRBV7-2 with TRBJ2-5; D remains unclear. Germline V gives CDR1 SGHTA, CDR2 FQGNSA. V lost 1 base and J lost 2, with 11 bases in between. The CDR3 totals 15 residues. This chain's CDR3 is CASSLVGQRQETQYF. The CDR3 DNA is TGTGCCAGCAGCTTAGTAGGGCAGAGGCAAGAGACCCAGTACTTC.

Only a few counts were recorded for this clonotype. J is TRBJ2-1 and V is TRBV20-1; 10 nucleotides match TRBD2. Germline assignment: CDR1 DFQATT and CDR2 SNEGSKA (reference sequence). V trimming: 0 bases; J trimming: 9 bases; junction bases outside the gene matches: 8. The CDR3 totals 15 residues. The CDR3, as DNA: TGCAGTGCTAGAGAGAGCGGGGGGGCCGGGGGTGAGCAGTTCTTC. Protein sequence: CSARESGGAGGEQFF.

This sequence joins TRBV29-1 and TRBJ1-1; D unclear. Germline V gives CDR1 SQVTM, CDR2 ANQGSEA. Trimming stripped 7 bases from V and 10 bases from J, with 13 bases between. This CDR3 has 10 residues. CDR3 sequence: CSAYPIPAFF. DNA for the CDR3: TGCAGCGCCTACCCCATTCCAGCTTTCTTT.

The CDR3 is CASSLESPSPYNEQFF. For the CDR3, the DNA is TGCGCCAGCAGCTTGGAGAGCCCGAGCCCCTACAATGAGCAGTTCTTC. The chain couples TRBV5-1 to TRBJ2-1, with unresolved D. The CDR3 loop spans 16 amino acids. Trimming stripped 0 bases from V and 2 bases from J, with 12 bases between. Germline V lookup: CDR1 SGHRS, CDR2 YFSETQ.

Concerning this clonotype: One end of the junction is discordant with germline, which a read error may explain. This rearrangement joins TRBV3-1 to TRBJ2-3; 10 nucleotides match TRBD2. This CDR3 has 17 amino acids. Germline lookup yields CDR1 LGHDT and CDR2 YNNKEL (reference sequence). Written as DNA, the CDR3 is TGTGCCAGCAGCCAAAAAACTAGCGGGGTCTTTCCAGATGCGCAGTATTTT. The encoded protein is CASSQKTSGVFPDAQYF.

This clonotype was seen a few times. The J gene is TRBJ2-7, the V gene TRBV9; 7 nucleotides line up with TRBD2. V gave up 0 bases and J gave up 3 bases; unmatched junction bases: 6. The CDR3 loop spans 15 amino acids. The V gene's germline CDR1 is SGDLS and CDR2 YYNGEE. In DNA, the CDR3 is TGTGCCAGCAGCGTAGGGTGGCTAGCGGTCTACGAGCAGTACTTC. Translated: CASSVGWLAVYEQYF. Using reference TRBV9 and TRBJ2-7 for the parts outside the CDR3, the full variable domain is DSGVTQTPKHLITATGQRVTLRCSPRSGDLSVYWYQQSLDQGLQFLIQYYNGEERAKGNILERFSAQQFPDLHSELNLSSLELGDSALYFCASSVGWLAVYEQYFGPGTRLTVT.

This clonotype has more than one count but fewer than ten. At one end the junction does not follow the germline gene, possibly because of a read error. The chain links TRBV5-1 to TRBJ1-2; TRBD1 matches at 11 bases. The V gene's germline CDR1 is SGHRS and CDR2 YFSETQ. This CDR3 comprises 14 residues. In DNA, the CDR3 is TGCGTCAGCAGCCGGGACAGGGGGGACTATGGCTACACCTTC. Amino acid sequence: CVSSRDRGDYGYTF.